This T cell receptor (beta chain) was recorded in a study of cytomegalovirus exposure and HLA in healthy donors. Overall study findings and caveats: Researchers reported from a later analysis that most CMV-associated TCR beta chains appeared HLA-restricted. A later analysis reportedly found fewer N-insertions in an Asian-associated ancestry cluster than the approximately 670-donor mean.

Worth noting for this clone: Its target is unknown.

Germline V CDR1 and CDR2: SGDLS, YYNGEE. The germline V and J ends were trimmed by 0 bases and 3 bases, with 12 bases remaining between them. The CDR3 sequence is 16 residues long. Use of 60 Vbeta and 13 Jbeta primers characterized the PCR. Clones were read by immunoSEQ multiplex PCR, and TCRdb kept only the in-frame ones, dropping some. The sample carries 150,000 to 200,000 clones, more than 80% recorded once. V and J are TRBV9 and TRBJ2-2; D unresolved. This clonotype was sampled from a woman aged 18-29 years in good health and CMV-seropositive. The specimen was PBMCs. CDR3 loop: CASSVVAATYTGELFF. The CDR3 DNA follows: TGTGCCAGCAGCGTAGTGGCAGCGACCTACACCGGGGAGCTGTTTTTT. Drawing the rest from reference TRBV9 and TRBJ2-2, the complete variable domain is DSGVTQTPKHLITATGQRVTLRCSPRSGDLSVYWYQQSLDQGLQFLIQYYNGEERAKGNILERFSAQQFPDLHSELNLSSLELGDSALYFCASSVVAATYTGELFFGEGSRLTVL.